This entry lists 27 T cell receptor beta chains sequenced from one sample in a study of cytomegalovirus exposure and HLA in healthy donors (dated by TCRdb to the late 2010s). Library prep was done by the immunoSEQ multiplex PCR assay. For the multiplex PCR, a mixture combining 60 forward primers for TCR Vbeta segments and 13 reverse primers for TCR Jbeta segments was used. Entries here come from immuneACCESS through TCRdb and include only in-frame sequences with V and J called. Some clones fail to appear in such tables; in the studies checked, an unresolved V gene covers under half of the shortfall, and the cause of the remainder is unknown. This sample has some 99,000 clones in its table, and nearly 70% of those were observed once. 5.4% of the sample comes from the top ten. Sequenced input: PBMCs. Receptors were obtained from a woman between 70 and 85 years old in good health and CMV-seropositive.

The gene calls are TRBV2 and TRBJ1-2; 8 bases fit TRBD1. This CDR3 has 13 amino acids. Germline assignment: CDR1 SNHLY and CDR2 FYNNEI. Unmatched junction bases numbered 5, after V lost 10 bases and J lost 1 base. The CDR3 sequence: CATQQGVNYGYTF. Here the CDR3 DNA reads TGTGCCACCCAACAGGGGGTTAACTATGGCTACACCTTC. The whole variable domain, remainder taken from reference TRBV2 and TRBJ1-2, is EPEVTQTPSHQVTQMGQEVILRCVPISNHLYFYWYRQILGQKVEFLVSFYNNEISEKSEIFDDQFSVERPDGSNFTLKIRSTKLEDSAMYFCATQQGVNYGYTFGSGTRLTVV.

This clone was found once. The chain uses TRBV6-5 and TRBJ2-1; 8 nucleotides line up with TRBD1. Per the germline V gene, CDR1 is MNHEY and CDR2 is SVGAGI. The CDR3 consists of 15 residues. V dropped 5 bases and J dropped 4; count of bases not matched to a gene: 7. The CDR3 DNA is TGTGCCAGCAGTAGCCCGGGACAGGCTTACAATGAGCAGTTCTTC. Encoded protein: CASSSPGQAYNEQFF.

The CDR3 nucleotides are TGTGCCAGCTCCCCGACTCTACAGGGCGGGGGAGCTTTCTTT. This translates into CASSPTLQGGGAFF. The chain joins TRBV18 to TRBJ1-1, with TRBD1 as a possible D gene (6 bases). The V end was cut by 6 bases, the J end by 10 bases, with 21 bases between. Germline CDR1 KGHSH, CDR2 LQKENI. The CDR3 totals 14 residues.

The V call is TRBV7-9, the J call TRBJ2-7; TRBD1 is a possible D gene (5 bases). Per germline, CDR1 SEHNR and CDR2 FQNEAQ (reference sequence). V lost 4 bases and J 2 bases, leaving 9 bases between the germline ends. The CDR3 has 13 amino acids. As DNA, the CDR3 is TGTGCCAGCAGCTCATTGACAGCCTACGAGCAGTACTTC. Amino acid sequence: CASSSLTAYEQYF.

The DNA of the CDR3 is TGTGCCAGCTCACCACTAACGGGCTCCTATAATTCACCCCTCCACTTT. As protein: CASSPLTGSYNSPLHF. This chain joins TRBV18 and TRBJ1-6; D unclear. V was shortened by 1 base and J by 0 bases, with 7 bases between the two germline ends. Germline CDR1 and CDR2: KGHSH and LQKENI. The CDR3 contains 16 residues.

In this sample, this clone turned up a few times. The J gene is TRBJ2-7, the V gene TRBV29-1; tentatively, D is TRBD1 (6 bases). Trimming stripped 4 bases from V and 0 bases from J, with 13 bases between. The CDR3 contains 14 residues. Per the germline V gene, CDR1 is SQVTM and CDR2 is ANQGSEA. The CDR3 nucleotides are TGCAGCGTTGTTGCCAGGGGAAGCTCCTACGAGCAGTACTTC. Translated, it gives CSVVARGSSYEQYF.

The chain couples TRBV7-9 to TRBJ1-1; D is undetermined. Deletions cut 4 bases from V and 3 bases from J, with 9 bases between. The CDR3 has 13 residues. Germline values: CDR1 SEHNR, CDR2 FQNEAQ (reference sequence). The CDR3 here is CASSSRADTEAFF. The CDR3 DNA reads as TGTGCCAGCAGCTCGAGGGCTGACACTGAAGCTTTCTTT.

V and J are TRBV20-1 and TRBJ2-7; D may be TRBD2 (6 bases). The CDR3 loop spans 11 amino acids. Per the germline V gene, CDR1 is DFQATT and CDR2 is SNEGSKA (reference sequence). V lost 6 bases, J lost 6 bases, and 12 bases lay in between. The CDR3 protein is CSASGTGEQYF. The CDR3 DNA follows: TGCAGTGCGTCCGGGACTGGCGAGCAGTACTTC.

The genes are TRBV29-1 and TRBJ1-1; no firm D call. This CDR3 has 11 residues. The V end was cut by 0 bases, the J end by 8 bases, with 7 bases between. The V gene's germline CDR1 is SQVTM and CDR2 ANQGSEA. This CDR3 is CSVEDLREAFF. As DNA, the CDR3 is TGCAGCGTTGAAGATTTGAGAGAAGCTTTCTTT.

This clone appeared a few times. This rearrangement joins TRBV5-1 to TRBJ1-1; 7 bases align to TRBD1. Germline CDR1 SGHRS, CDR2 YFSETQ. There are 15 residues in the CDR3. J gave up 2 bases and V 4 bases, and 8 bases lay outside the gene matches. This CDR3 reads CASSDRVNYNTEAFF. The CDR3, as DNA: TGCGCCAGCAGCGACAGGGTAAACTATAACACTGAAGCTTTCTTT.

The chain couples TRBV30 to TRBJ1-2; D remains ambiguous. Trimming removed 3 bases from V and 0 bases from J, with 11 bases in between. The germline gives CDR1 GTSNPN, CDR2 SVGIG (reference sequence). The CDR3 loop spans 14 amino acids. The chain's CDR3 is CAWSALGPNYGYTF. In DNA form, the CDR3 reads TGTGCCTGGAGCGCCTTGGGCCCTAACTATGGCTACACCTTC.

The rearrangement uses TRBV7-2 and TRBJ2-7; 8 bases fit TRBD2. This CDR3 contains 15 residues. Trimming cost V 3 bases and J 6 bases; bases outside gene matches: 10. Germline V gene sequence: CDR1 SGHTA, CDR2 FQGNSA. Written as DNA, the CDR3 is TGTGCCAGCAGCTTTGACTGGCGGGGGGCAGCCGAGCAGTACTTC. Its translation is CASSFDWRGAAEQYF.

This chain uses TRBV30 with TRBJ1-6; 7 nucleotides line up with TRBD1. V was pared by 0 bases and J by 10 bases, with 9 bases of the junction left unmatched. Per germline, CDR1 GTSNPN and CDR2 SVGIG (reference sequence). The CDR3 runs 15 residues. The CDR3 DNA is TGTGCCTGGAGTGTTTTCAGGGGGGCAGGATCACCCCTCCACTTT. Translation: CAWSVFRGAGSPLHF.

The CDR3, as DNA: TGTGCCAGCAGCCTGGGGACTACCTTCCAAGAGACCCAGTACTTC. Translating it yields CASSLGTTFQETQYF. The rearrangement joins TRBV11-2 to TRBJ2-5; TRBD2 agrees at 7 bases. The CDR3 runs 15 residues. The germline V gene encodes CDR1 SGHAT and CDR2 FQNNGV. Germline trimming cut 5 bases from V and 1 base from J; bases unmatched to any gene: 7.

The rearrangement links TRBV6-5 to TRBJ1-4, with TRBD1 as a possible D gene (6 bases). This CDR3 region has 14 residues. V gave up 6 bases and J gave up 5 bases, with 13 bases separating them. Germline values: CDR1 MNHEY, CDR2 SVGAGI. DNA of the CDR3: TGTGCCAGCAGGGATGACAGGTTGAATGAAAAACTGTTTTTT. Translation: CASRDDRLNEKLFF.

J is TRBJ2-1 and V is TRBV5-1; a possible D gene is TRBD2 (7 bases). CDR1 SGHRS and CDR2 YFSETQ come from the germline V gene. The CDR3 sequence is 16 residues long. V lost 4 bases, J lost 1 base, and 15 bases lay in between. This chain's CDR3 is CASSPGAGASYNEQFF. CDR3 bases: TGCGCCAGCAGCCCCGGCGCGGGGGCATCCTACAATGAGCAGTTCTTC. Supplemented by reference TRBV5-1 and TRBJ2-1, the full variable domain reads KAGVTQTPRYLIKTRGQQVTLSCSPISGHRSVSWYQQTPGQGLQFLFEYFSETQRNKGNFPGRFSGRQFSNSRSEMNVSTLELGDSALYLCASSPGAGASYNEQFFGPGTRLTVL.

The gene calls are TRBV7-8 and TRBJ2-1; 11 bases match TRBD2. V lost 0 bases, J lost 0 bases, and 7 bases stayed unmatched. This CDR3 has 19 residues. Germline V CDR1 and CDR2: SGHVS, FQNEAQ. CDR3 sequence: CASSLALRLAGSSYNEQFF. CDR3 coding DNA: TGTGCCAGCAGCTTAGCGCTCAGACTAGCGGGGAGCTCCTACAATGAGCAGTTCTTC.

The CDR3 nucleotides are TGTGCCAGCAGCTTATCTGGACAGTTGAACACTGAAGCTTTCTTT. It is translated as CASSLSGQLNTEAFF. The gene calls are TRBV7-2 and TRBJ1-1, with D tentatively TRBD1 (6 bases). Germline loops: CDR1 SGHTA, CDR2 FQGNSA. The CDR3 has 15 amino acids. Trimming left V 2 bases short and J 0 bases short, with 10 bases between.

This chain links TRBV6-5 with TRBJ1-2; D not certain. The germline CDR1 and CDR2 sequences are MNHEY and SVGAGI. CDR3 length: 13 amino acids. The V and J ends lost 2 bases and 2 bases respectively, with 6 bases between them. The CDR3: CASSYGRNYGYTF. The CDR3 DNA follows: TGTGCCAGCAGTTACGGCAGAAACTATGGCTACACCTTC.

This clone was observed once. V usage is TRBV7-9 and J usage is TRBJ1-4; 9 bases are shared with TRBD1. From germline, CDR1 is SEHNR and CDR2 FQNEAQ (reference sequence). The CDR3 sequence is 14 residues long. Trimming took 5 bases from V and 8 from J; bases not matched to a gene: 6. CDR3 DNA sequence: TGTGCCAGCAGCCCGGGACAGGGATGGGAAAAACTGTTTTTT. This translates into CASSPGQGWEKLFF.

This chain joins TRBV5-6 and TRBJ2-3, with 10 bases identical to TRBD2. Germline V gene sequence: CDR1 SGHDT, CDR2 YYEEEE. The CDR3 has 17 residues. Unmatched junction bases numbered 5, after V lost 0 bases and J lost 1 base. The CDR3 here is CASSLVASGGGTDTQYF. The CDR3, as DNA: TGTGCCAGCAGCTTGGTGGCTAGCGGGGGAGGCACAGATACGCAGTATTTT.

The chain combines TRBV6-5 with TRBJ1-5, with no clear D. This CDR3 region has 13 residues. V shed 0 bases and J shed 7 bases, with 7 bases lying between them. Germline CDR1 MNHEY, CDR2 SVGAGI. The CDR3 spells CASSYSQLQPQHF. CDR3 bases: TGTGCCAGCAGTTACTCCCAGTTGCAGCCCCAGCATTTT.

A few counts support this clone. The V call is TRBV5-4, the J call TRBJ2-5; D uncertain. Germline CDR1 and CDR2: SGHNT and YYREEE (reference sequence). This CDR3 region has 13 residues. V shed 0 bases and J shed 4 bases, with 7 bases lying between them. The CDR3 sequence is CASSLGAPETQYF. The CDR3 coding sequence is TGTGCCAGCAGCTTGGGGGCACCAGAGACCCAGTACTTC.

This clone has a handful of counts. This rearrangement joins TRBV7-2 to TRBJ2-7; D is unresolved. The V gene's germline CDR1 is SGHTA and CDR2 FQGNSA. This CDR3 is built from 15 residues. V was trimmed by 4 bases and J by 0 bases, leaving 13 bases between them. The CDR3 region has the DNA TGTGCCAGCAGCTCTTCCGGGTCATACTCCTACGAGCAGTACTTC. Its translation is CASSSSGSYSYEQYF.

This clone was seen more than once but under ten times. V usage is TRBV5-1 and J usage is TRBJ2-1; D possibly corresponds to TRBD2 (6 bases). The CDR3 contains 11 residues. Trimming took off 4 bases at V and 7 bases at J, with 6 bases between the two ends. CDR1 and CDR2 from the germline V gene are SGHRS and YFSETQ. DNA of the CDR3: TGCGCCAGCAGCGGACTAAATGAGCAGTTCTTC. Residues: CASSGLNEQFF. Full variable domain (rest looked up from reference TRBV5-1 and TRBJ2-1): KAGVTQTPRYLIKTRGQQVTLSCSPISGHRSVSWYQQTPGQGLQFLFEYFSETQRNKGNFPGRFSGRQFSNSRSEMNVSTLELGDSALYLCASSGLNEQFFGPGTRLTVL.

This clone showed up just once. Its ends do not fully match the called genes, so a read error is possible. The rearrangement links TRBV2 to TRBJ2-7, with a weak D call TRBD1 (6 bases). The CDR3 loop spans 12 amino acids. Germline V gene lookup returns CDR1 SNHLY and CDR2 FYNNEI. DNA of the CDR3: TGTGCCAGCAGTGAAGCGCTTCGGGGACACCTCTTC. This sequence encodes CASSEALRGHLF.

This clone was found a few times. The V and J genes are TRBV6-1 and TRBJ1-1, with 8 bases that match TRBD1. The CDR3 extends over 13 amino acids. The J segment lost 4 bases and the V segment lost 6 bases, leaving 4 bases of the junction unmatched. Germline CDR1 is MNHNS and CDR2 is SASEGT. In nucleotides, the CDR3 is TGTGCCAGCAGGACGACAGGGGTCACTGAAGCTTTCTTT. This translates into CASRTTGVTEAFF.